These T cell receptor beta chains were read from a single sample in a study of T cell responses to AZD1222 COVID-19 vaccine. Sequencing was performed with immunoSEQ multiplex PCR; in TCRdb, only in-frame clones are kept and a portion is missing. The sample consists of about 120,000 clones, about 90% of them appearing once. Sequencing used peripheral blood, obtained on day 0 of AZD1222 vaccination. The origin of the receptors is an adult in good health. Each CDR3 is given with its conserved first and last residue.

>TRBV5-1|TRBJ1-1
CATMGAGDTEAFF
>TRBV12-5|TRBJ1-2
CVLPNYGYTF
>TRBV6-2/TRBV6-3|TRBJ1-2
CASSHLETGGYTF
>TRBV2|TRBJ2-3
CASQDWPDTQYF
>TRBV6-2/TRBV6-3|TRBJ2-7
CASSRTSEQYF
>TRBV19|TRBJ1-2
CASTGQGISGYTF
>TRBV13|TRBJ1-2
CASSPPWGDPNYGYTF
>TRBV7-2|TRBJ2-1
CASSFEGIRNEQFF
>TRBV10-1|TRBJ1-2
CASSEESRDSKALNGYTF
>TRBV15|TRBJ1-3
CATSRDLGISGNTIYF
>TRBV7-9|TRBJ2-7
CASSGGTRLGFYEQYF
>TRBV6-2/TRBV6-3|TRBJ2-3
CASSYHGTSGTDTQYF
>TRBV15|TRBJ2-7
CATSEETRGTYEQYF
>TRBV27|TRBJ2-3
CASSLQLAGRTDTQYF
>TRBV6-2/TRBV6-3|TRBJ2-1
CASSQYNEQFF